The present T cell receptor (beta chain) was sequenced within a study of T cells expressing NK-cell markers. Study summary: With respect to HCMV, seven of the eight sequenced donors were seropositive, and one was seronegative.

This CDR3 comprises 14 residues. Germline V gene lookup returns CDR1 SGHTA and CDR2 FQGNSA. TCRdb reprocessed the 5' RACE reads, keeping one entry per CDR3 protein, no DNA. The sample spans about 260,000 distinct CDR3 sequences; the ten largest clones claim more than 3.5%. Broader study findings: In a handful of donors, dominant clonotypes made up about 25-65% of CD3+CD56-NKG2C+ cells. For over 5 donors, the dominant NKG2C+ clonotypes made up about 1.0-8% of their CD8+ T cells.

As regards this clonotype: The antigen is undetermined.

The sample comprised blood T cells: a sorted CD56 or NKG2C T cell subset, CD4+ or CD8+ T cells, or bulk PBMC T cells (not recorded which). The clonotype was recovered from a woman aged 18 to 75 in good health. The chain uses TRBV7-2 and TRBJ1-1. This chain's CDR3 is CASSPRALNTEAFF.